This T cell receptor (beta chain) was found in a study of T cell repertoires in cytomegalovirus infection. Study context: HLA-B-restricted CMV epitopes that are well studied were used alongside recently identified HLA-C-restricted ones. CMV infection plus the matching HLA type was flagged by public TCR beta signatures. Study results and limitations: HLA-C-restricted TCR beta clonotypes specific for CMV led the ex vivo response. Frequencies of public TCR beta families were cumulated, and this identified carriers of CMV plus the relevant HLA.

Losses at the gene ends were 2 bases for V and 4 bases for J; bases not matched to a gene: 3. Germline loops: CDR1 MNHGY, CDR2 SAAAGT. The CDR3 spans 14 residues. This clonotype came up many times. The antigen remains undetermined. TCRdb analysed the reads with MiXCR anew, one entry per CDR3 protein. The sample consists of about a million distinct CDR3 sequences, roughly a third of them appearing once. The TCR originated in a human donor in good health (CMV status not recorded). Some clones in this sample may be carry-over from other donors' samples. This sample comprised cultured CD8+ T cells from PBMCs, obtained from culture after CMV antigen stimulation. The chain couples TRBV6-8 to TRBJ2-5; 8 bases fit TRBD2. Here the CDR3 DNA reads TGTGCCAGCAGTTACGGCGGGGGGTTAGAGACCCAGTACTTC. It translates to CASSYGGGLETQYF.